This T cell receptor (beta chain) stems from a study of cytomegalovirus exposure and HLA in healthy donors (dated by TCRdb to 2015 to 2018). Looking at the study overall: An earlier analysis of about 530 of the donors reported 276 Gb of sequence data and 95 million to 130 million unique TCR beta sequences obtained from some 170 million T cells. An early release covering over 500 HLA-typed donors comprised 300 to 350 gigabases of sequencing data and around 80 million unique TCR sequences. The genetic ancestry cluster associated with self-reported Caucasian donors included 70% to 85% of the 350 to 500 genotyped donors. The study aimed to test whether signatures of past pathogen exposure could be identified by cataloging public T cell receptors. The T cell repertoires of some 670 subjects were profiled by immunosequencing and related to cytomegalovirus serostatus. A separate validation cohort of over a hundred different subjects was used in addition to the approximately 640-subject first cohort. To predict cytomegalovirus infection status, the study brought together high-throughput TCR immunosequencing, statistical association of individual TCRs with disease status, and machine learning. To study patterns of TCR occurrence, a later analysis re-analyzed previously published TCR beta repertoires from 666 donors and added high-resolution HLA genotyping. The later analysis used no new phenotypic data to find candidate immune exposures, relying instead on TCR beta sequences and their occurrence across donors. An earlier analysis of fewer than 700 of the donors applied high-throughput TCR beta sequencing to assess whether each TCR beta V gene segment acted as functional or pseudogenic. Donor age, sex, ethnicity and CMV serostatus were compiled together with the repertoire data. In a later genetic analysis, genome-wide SNP genotypes for about three fifths of the roughly 670 donors were used, and that subset was treated as a discovery cohort. Every repertoire in the discovery cohort had been generated on one and the same sequencing platform. HLA typing included class I and class II loci at four-digit resolution. Typing coverage differed by locus: A, B, C, DRB1 and DQB1 were typed in roughly 620-640 donors, DQA1 in about 500, DPA1 in 600 to 610, and DPB1 in about 450. Because of strong linkage in the cohort, a few DR-DQ haplotypes were treated as single units for association and clustering. On average, around 240,000 unique TCR beta nucleotide sequences were sequenced per donor among about 400 genotyped donors of the cohort, with around 19% of those sequences being non-productive. Broader findings and caveats from the paper: The presence/absence analyses assumed that sequencing depth was roughly uniform across donors, and that assumption may not be true. This cohort had only TCR beta chains sequenced, and the lack of alpha or paired-chain data limited which features could be detected. A total of some 180 TCR beta chains were listed by the study as associated with cytomegalovirus. Most TCR sequences were seen in very few donors, while some public TCRs were found in many individuals. A further reported finding was that TCR beta sequences accurately predicted the HLA-A and HLA-B alleles for most subjects in the first cohort. Because some donors lacked HLA typing at each locus, the association tests relied only on the typed subset. When HLA alleles, especially DR and DQ, strongly co-occurred, attributing TCR associations to individual alleles was difficult. The only immune exposure information available for the cohort was CMV serostatus. A later genetic analysis associated a missense DCLRE1C variant with V-gene and J-gene trimming of TCR beta chains, and an independent cohort replicated the association. In a later analysis, TCR association rates were found to vary across HLA loci, with the most associated TCRs seen for DRB1 alleles and the fewest for HLA-C alleles. Broadly in line with IMGT annotations, most TCR beta V segments showed up in productive rearrangements about 90% or about 30% of the time in an earlier analysis of a few hundred of the donors. A group of highly shared sequence variants was considered likely to be a technical artifact of the sequencing pipeline. Because counts were too low, 15 to 20 rarely observed V segments, including chromosome 9 orphons, were excluded from the earlier analysis of around 590 of the donors. It was suggested by the authors that the approach could potentially be generalized to other disease states and immunological phenotypes. Linkage disequilibrium might explain the correlated functional status among segregating V segments, but an unknown experimental factor could not be excluded. Some IMGT-functional V segments, including TRBV6-2 and TRBV6-3, could not be told apart with the 87-base-pair reads, so those segments were excluded. A later analysis found that most CMV-associated TCR beta chains appeared HLA-restricted, with HLA associations seemingly driven largely by CMV exposure. Cytomegalovirus status was reported to be diagnosed by the classifier with high specificity and sensitivity in both the original and validation cohorts. A later genetic analysis reported fewer N-insertions in productive TCRs among donors in an Asian-associated ancestry cluster than the roughly 700-donor mean. A few of the identified cytomegalovirus-associated TCR beta chains were confirmed in vitro to be specific for cytomegalovirus antigens. In a later analysis, several top co-occurrence clusters were reported to appear linked to parvovirus B19, influenza, CMV and Epstein-Barr virus. In a later analysis, some 17,000 TCR beta sequences were associated with specific HLA alleles at a false discovery rate of 0.05. In a later analysis, HLA-associated TCR beta chains showed more clonal expansion and lower generation probabilities than non-associated chains that were equally common.

Its CDR3 holds 15 amino acids, cysteine through phenylalanine. Of all the DNA, just the CDR3 is kept, 45 bases in frame from base 1. CDR1 MNHNY and CDR2 SVGAGI are derived from the germline V gene (reference sequence). The junction shows trimming of 4 bases on V and 11 bases on J, plus 21 bases between the germline ends. This clone was detected only a few times. Its recognized antigen is unknown. No quality values exist for individual bases; no much larger clone is one base distant. The cohort was made up of around 720 healthy bone marrow donors. At the time of sampling, every cohort member was nominally healthy, though immune exposures that went unrecorded were likely present. The donor tested CMV seropositive and was one of the 289 seropositive cohort members. A peripheral blood sample was provided by each donor, and peripheral blood mononuclear cells were used for TCR beta sequencing. Genomic DNA was extracted from the blood cell samples with the Qiagen DNeasy Blood Extraction Kit.

The receptor library was made with the immunoSEQ multiplex PCR assay. The multiplex PCR relied on a mix of 60 forward primers for TCR Vbeta segments and 13 reverse primers for TCR Jbeta segments. The CDR3 region of rearranged TCR beta genes was amplified from genomic DNA with a multiplex PCR assay. Amplified TCR beta libraries were sequenced as 87-base-pair reads on the Illumina HiSeq System. For the original study's pipeline: Across the roughly 670 repertoires, a later analysis counted roughly 77 million unique TCR beta chains, some 11 million of which were shared by at least two donors. Raw reads were error-corrected and collapsed into unique sequences with a nearest-neighbor algorithm that merged closely related sequences to remove PCR and sequencing errors. Alignment of CDR3 sequences to IMGT reference sequences was used to assign V, D and J gene segments. For a sequence to be retained, at least a six-nucleotide match to both a V gene segment and a J gene segment was required. Rearrangements were called productive when the CDR3 lacked stop codons and stayed in frame with V and J; all others were non-productive. Following IMGT convention, CDR3 was defined as the stretch from the second conserved V-encoded cysteine to the conserved J-encoded phenylalanine. Sequences without an unambiguous match to a single V gene segment were excluded from the earlier analysis of 587 of the donors. An earlier analysis of approximately 590 of the donors called V segments functional above 56.7% productive rearrangements and segregating when the between-donor standard deviation exceeded 5%. A statistical classification framework was developed to diagnose cytomegalovirus status using the catalog of TCR beta chain sequences. V and J gene assignment, in a later analysis, came from comparing TCR nucleotide sequences with IMGT/GENE-DB human TR gene sequences. The TCRdist pipeline was used in a later analysis to assign CDR3 sequences and most-parsimonious VDJ recombination scenarios. In a later analysis, each TCR beta chain was defined by its CDR3 amino acid sequence together with its V-gene family, and reads without a unique V-gene family were excluded. As a way to deal with suspected cross-contamination and a sequencing artifact, a later analysis dropped roughly 620 nucleotide sequences that were highly shared and had low generation probability. A later analysis calculated a clonal expansion index for each public chain from normalized within-repertoire ranks of inferred template counts. Generation probabilities in a later analysis came from a VDJ recombination model fitted to out-of-frame rearrangements, and those results were checked against IGoR. A later analysis scored TCR-TCR, TCR-HLA and TCR-CMV co-occurrence with hypergeometric tests, applying a repertoire-size bias correction to TCR pairs. False discovery rates were estimated in a later analysis by permuting HLA or CMV assignments 20 times. A later analysis grouped co-occurring TCRs with DBSCAN, adding TCRdist sequence similarity when clustering within HLA-allele-positive subsets. Repertoires with fewer than 30,000 or more than 120,000 public chains, plus five repertoires with anomalous nucleotide sharing, were excluded from co-occurrence clustering. TCRdb took this table from immuneACCESS and kept in-frame rearrangements with V and J called. Such tables lack part of the clones; where checked against another copy, unresolved V genes explain under half of the gap, and the rest is unexplained. The V and J calls and clone size come from that table; D and trimming were worked out from the DNA. Here the sample has under 200,000 clones; roughly 70% occur a single time. In total, the top ten clones hold about 3% of the sample.

The TCR sequence derives from a woman aged 40-49 years in good health and CMV-seropositive. The sequencing sample was made of PBMCs. The sequence joins TRBV6-6 to TRBJ1-5; the D gene is perhaps TRBD1, from 5 matching bases. The DNA reads as follows: TGTGCCAGCAGTTTACCCCAGGGCCCCCAAGCAGCCCAGCATTTT. This codes for CASSLPQGPQAAQHF.